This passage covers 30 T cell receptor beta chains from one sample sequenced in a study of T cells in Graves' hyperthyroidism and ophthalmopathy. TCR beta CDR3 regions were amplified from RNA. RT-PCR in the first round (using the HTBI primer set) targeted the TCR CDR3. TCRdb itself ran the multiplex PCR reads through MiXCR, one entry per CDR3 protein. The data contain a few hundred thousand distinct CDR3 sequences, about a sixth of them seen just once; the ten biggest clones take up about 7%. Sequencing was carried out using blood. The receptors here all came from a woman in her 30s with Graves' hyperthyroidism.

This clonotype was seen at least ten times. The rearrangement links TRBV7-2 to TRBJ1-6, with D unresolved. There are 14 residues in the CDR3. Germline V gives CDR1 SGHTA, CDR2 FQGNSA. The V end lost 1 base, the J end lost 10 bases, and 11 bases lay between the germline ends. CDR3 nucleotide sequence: TGTGCCAGCAGCTTAGGGTCGTTTGGCTCACCCCTCCACTTT. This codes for CASSLGSFGSPLHF.

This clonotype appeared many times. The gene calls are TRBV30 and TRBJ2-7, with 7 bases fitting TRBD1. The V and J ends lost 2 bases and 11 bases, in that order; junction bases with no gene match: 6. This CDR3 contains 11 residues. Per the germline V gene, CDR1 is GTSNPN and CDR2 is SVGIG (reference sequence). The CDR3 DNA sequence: TGTGCCTGGAGTTTTGGGGGACAGAAGTACTTC. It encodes CAWSFGGQKYF. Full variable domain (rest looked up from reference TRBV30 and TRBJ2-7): SQTIHQWPATLVQPVGSPLSLECTVEGTSNPNLYWYRQAAGRGLQLLFYSVGIGQISSEVPQNLSASRPQDRQFILSSKKLLLSDSGFYLCAWSFGGQKYFGPGTRLTVT.

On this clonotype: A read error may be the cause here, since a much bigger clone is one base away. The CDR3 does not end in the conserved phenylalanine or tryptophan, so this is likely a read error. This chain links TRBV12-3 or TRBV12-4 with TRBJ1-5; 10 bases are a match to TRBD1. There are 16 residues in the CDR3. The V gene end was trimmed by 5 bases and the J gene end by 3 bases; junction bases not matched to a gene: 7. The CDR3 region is CASSPRQGATNQPQHL. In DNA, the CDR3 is TGTGCCAGCAGTCCTCGACAGGGGGCGACCAATCAGCCCCAGCATCTT.

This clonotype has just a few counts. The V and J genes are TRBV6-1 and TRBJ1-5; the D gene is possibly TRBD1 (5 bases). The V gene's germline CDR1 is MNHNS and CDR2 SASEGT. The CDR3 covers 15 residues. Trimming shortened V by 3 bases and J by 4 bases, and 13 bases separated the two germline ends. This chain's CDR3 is CASSDRDLANQPQHF. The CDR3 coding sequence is TGTGCCAGCAGTGACCGGGACCTCGCGAATCAGCCCCAGCATTTT.

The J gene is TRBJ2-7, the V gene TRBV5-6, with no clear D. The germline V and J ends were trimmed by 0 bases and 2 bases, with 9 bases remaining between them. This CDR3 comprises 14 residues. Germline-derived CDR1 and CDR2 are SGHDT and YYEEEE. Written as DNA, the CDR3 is TGTGCCAGCAGCTTGGGGCGCAGACCCTACGAGCAGTACTTC. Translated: CASSLGRRPYEQYF.

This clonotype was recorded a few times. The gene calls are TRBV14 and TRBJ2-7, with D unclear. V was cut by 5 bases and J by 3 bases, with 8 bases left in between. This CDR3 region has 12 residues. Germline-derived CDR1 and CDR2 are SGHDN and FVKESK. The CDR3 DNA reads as TGTGCCAGCAGCTCGAAAAACTACGAGCAGTACTTC. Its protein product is CASSSKNYEQYF.

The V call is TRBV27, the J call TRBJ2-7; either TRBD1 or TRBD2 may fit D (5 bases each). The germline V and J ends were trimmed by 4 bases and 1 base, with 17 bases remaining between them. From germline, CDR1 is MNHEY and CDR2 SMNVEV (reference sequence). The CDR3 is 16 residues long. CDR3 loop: CASSYVGAVQSYEQYF. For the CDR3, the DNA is TGTGCCAGCAGTTACGTCGGGGCAGTACAATCCTACGAGCAGTACTTC.

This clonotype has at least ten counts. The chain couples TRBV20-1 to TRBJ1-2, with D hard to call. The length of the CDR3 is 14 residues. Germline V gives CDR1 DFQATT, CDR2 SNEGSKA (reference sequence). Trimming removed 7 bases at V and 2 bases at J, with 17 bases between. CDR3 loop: CSGQPSPSNYGYTF. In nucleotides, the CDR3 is TGCAGTGGGCAGCCATCACCTTCGAACTATGGCTACACCTTC.

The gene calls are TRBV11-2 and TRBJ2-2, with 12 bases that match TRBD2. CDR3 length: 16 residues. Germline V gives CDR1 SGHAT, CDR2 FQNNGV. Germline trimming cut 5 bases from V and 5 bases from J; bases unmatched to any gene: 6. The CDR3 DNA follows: TGTGCCAGCAGCGCCCTACTAGCGGGAGGAACCGGGGAGCTGTTTTTT. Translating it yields CASSALLAGGTGELFF.

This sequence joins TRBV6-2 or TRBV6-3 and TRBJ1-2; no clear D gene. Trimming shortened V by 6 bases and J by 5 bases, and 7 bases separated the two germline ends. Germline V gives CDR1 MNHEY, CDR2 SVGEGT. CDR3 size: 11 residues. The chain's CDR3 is CASSQQYGYTF. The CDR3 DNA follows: TGTGCCAGCAGCCAACAGTATGGCTACACCTTC.

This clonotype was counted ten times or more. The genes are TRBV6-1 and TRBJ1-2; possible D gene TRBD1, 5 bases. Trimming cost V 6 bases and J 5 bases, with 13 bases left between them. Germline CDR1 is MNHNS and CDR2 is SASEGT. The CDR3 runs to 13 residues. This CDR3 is CASRPGDLYGYTF. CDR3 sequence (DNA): TGTGCCAGCAGACCGGGGGACCTGTATGGCTACACCTTC.

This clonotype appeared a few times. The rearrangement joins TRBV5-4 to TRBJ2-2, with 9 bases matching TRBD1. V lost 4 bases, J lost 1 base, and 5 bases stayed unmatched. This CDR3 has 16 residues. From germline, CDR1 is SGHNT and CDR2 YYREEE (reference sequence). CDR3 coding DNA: TGTGCCAGCAGCACACTGGGACAGGGGAACACCGGGGAGCTGTTTTTT. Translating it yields CASSTLGQGNTGELFF.

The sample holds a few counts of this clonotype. The CDR3 DNA is TGTGCCAGCAGTTTACCGCGGGGCCGTATATCTCAAACAGATACGCAGTATTTT. Protein sequence: CASSLPRGRISQTDTQYF. This chain joins TRBV12-3 or TRBV12-4 and TRBJ2-3; D possibly corresponds to TRBD2 (6 bases). V dropped 2 bases and J dropped 3 bases, with 21 bases sitting between them. The CDR3 spans 18 residues.

DNA of the CDR3: TGTGCCAGCAGCACACGAAGGGCCACCGGGGAGCTGTTTTTT. It yields the protein CASSTRRATGELFF. V usage is TRBV7-2 and J usage is TRBJ2-2; no firm D call. V lost 5 bases and J 4 bases, leaving 11 bases between the germline ends. Germline CDR1 SGHTA, CDR2 FQGNSA. The CDR3 is made up of 14 amino acids.

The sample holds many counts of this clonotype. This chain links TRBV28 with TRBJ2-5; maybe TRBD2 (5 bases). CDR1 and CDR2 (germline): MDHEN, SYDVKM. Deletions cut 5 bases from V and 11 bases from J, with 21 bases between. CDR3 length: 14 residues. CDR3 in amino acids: CASSLASLVGFQYF. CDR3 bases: TGTGCCAGCAGTCTAGCCAGCCTGGTGGGCTTTCAGTACTTC.

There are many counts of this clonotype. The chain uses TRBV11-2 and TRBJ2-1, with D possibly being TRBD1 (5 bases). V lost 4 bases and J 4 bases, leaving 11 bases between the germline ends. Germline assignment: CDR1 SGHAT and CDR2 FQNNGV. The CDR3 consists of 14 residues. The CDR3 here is CASSSARGYNEQFF. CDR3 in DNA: TGTGCCAGCAGCTCAGCTAGGGGTTACAATGAGCAGTTCTTC.

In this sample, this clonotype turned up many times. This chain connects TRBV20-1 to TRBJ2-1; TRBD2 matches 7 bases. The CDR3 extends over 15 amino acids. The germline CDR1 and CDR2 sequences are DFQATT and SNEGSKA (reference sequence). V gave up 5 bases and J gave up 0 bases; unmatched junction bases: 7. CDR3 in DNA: TGCAGTGCTTACATAGCGGGTAGCTCCTACAATGAGCAGTTCTTC. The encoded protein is CSAYIAGSSYNEQFF.

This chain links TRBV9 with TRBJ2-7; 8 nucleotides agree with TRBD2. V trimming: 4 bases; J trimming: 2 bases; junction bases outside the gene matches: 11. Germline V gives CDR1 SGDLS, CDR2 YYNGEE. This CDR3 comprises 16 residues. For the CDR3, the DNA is TGTGCCAGCAGCCCCCGAAGCGGGAGAACCCCCTACGAGCAGTACTTC. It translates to CASSPRSGRTPYEQYF.

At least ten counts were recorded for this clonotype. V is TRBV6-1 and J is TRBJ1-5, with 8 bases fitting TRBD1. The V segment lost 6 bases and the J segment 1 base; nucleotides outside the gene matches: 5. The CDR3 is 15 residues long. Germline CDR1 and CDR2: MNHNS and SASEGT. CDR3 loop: CASSPQGASNQPQHF. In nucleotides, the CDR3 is TGTGCCAGCAGCCCCCAGGGGGCGAGCAATCAGCCCCAGCATTTT.

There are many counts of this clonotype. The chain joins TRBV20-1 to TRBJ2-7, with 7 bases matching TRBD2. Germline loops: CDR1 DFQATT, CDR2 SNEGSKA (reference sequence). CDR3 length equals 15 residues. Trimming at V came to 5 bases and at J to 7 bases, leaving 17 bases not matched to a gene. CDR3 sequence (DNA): TGCAGTGCTCCAGCGGGCGTTAGCGGGTCGTGGGAGCAGTACTTC. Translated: CSAPAGVSGSWEQYF.

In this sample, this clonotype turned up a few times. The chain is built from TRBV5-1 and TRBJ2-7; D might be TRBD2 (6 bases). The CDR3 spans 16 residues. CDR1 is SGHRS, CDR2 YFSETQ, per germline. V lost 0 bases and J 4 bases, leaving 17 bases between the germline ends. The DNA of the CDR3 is TGCGCCAGCAGCTTGGGGTTTAGCGGCAGAAAATACGAGCAGTACTTC. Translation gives CASSLGFSGRKYEQYF.

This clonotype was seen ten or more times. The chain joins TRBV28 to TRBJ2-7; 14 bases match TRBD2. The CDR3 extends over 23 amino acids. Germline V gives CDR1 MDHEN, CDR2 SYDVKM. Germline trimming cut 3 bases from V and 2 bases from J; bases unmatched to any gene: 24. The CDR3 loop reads CASSFLDNPGLAGVQRRAYEQYF. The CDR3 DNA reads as TGTGCCAGCAGTTTTCTCGATAACCCGGGACTAGCGGGAGTACAACGTAGGGCCTACGAGCAGTACTTC.

The CDR3 nucleotides are TGCAGTGCTAGACCAGGGGATAGCAATCAGCCCCAGCATTTT. Its protein product is CSARPGDSNQPQHF. The rearrangement uses TRBV20-1 and TRBJ1-5, with D possibly TRBD1 on 6 matching bases. Trimming stripped 2 bases from V and 0 bases from J, with 8 bases between. CDR1 and CDR2 from the germline V gene are DFQATT and SNEGSKA (reference sequence). This CDR3 is 14 amino acids long.

This CDR3 is CASSPGDRGLETQYF. CDR3 in DNA: TGTGCCAGCAGCCCCGGGGACAGGGGGCTTGAGACCCAGTACTTC. The chain joins TRBV7-9 to TRBJ2-5, with 12 bases matching TRBD1. This CDR3 has 15 residues. Germline CDR1 SEHNR, CDR2 FQNEAQ (reference sequence). The trim removed 5 bases at V and 5 bases at J, leaving 6 bases unmatched.

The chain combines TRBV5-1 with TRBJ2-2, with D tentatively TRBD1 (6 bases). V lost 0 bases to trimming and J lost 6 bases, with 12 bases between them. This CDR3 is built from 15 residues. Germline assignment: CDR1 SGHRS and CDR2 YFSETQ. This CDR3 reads CASSLEGQYPGELFF. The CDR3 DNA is TGCGCCAGCAGCTTGGAAGGACAGTATCCCGGGGAGCTGTTTTTT.

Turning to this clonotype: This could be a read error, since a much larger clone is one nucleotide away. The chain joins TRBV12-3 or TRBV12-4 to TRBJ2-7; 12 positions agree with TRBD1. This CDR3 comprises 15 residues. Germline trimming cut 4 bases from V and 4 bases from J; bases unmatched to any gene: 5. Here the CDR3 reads CASSSWDRGQYEQYF. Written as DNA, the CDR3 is TGTGCCAGCAGTTCCTGGGACAGGGGGCAGTACGAGCAGTACTTC.

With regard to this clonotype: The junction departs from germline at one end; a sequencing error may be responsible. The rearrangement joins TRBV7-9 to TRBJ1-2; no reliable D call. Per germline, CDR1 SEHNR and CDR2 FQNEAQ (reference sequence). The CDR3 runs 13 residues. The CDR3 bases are TGTGCCGGCAGCCCGGACGGGAACTATGGCTACACCTTC. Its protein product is CAGSPDGNYGYTF.

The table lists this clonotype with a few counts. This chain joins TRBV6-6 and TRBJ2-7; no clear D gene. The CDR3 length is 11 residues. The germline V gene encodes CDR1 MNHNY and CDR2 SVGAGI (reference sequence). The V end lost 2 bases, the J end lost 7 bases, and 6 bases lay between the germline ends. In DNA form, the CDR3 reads TGTGCCAGCAGTTACATCGGGGAGCAGTACTTC. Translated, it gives CASSYIGEQYF.

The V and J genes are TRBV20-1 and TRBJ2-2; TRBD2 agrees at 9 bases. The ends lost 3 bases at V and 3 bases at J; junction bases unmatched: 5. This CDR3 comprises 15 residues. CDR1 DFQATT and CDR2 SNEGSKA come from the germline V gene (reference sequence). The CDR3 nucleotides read TGCAGTGCTAGGTGGCTAGCGGGACACACCGGGGAGCTGTTTTTT. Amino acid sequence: CSARWLAGHTGELFF.

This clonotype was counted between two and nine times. The CDR3 is CAISELPRTSSPQETQYF. CDR3 DNA: TGTGCCATCAGTGAGTTGCCGAGAACTAGTTCGCCGCAAGAGACCCAGTACTTC. The J gene is TRBJ2-5, the V gene TRBV10-3; D perhaps matches TRBD2 (5 bases). The CDR3 spans 18 residues. With 1 base removed from V and 2 bases from J, the gap between germline ends came to 20 bases. Germline loops: CDR1 ENHRY, CDR2 SYGVKD.